The 26 T cell receptor beta chains in this list originate from one sample, sequenced in a study of technical replicates of blood from a few donors. The protocol was immunoSEQ multiplex PCR, while the TCRdb copy is restricted to in-frame clones and leaves out a portion. The top ten clones hold over 0.2% of a sample with around 76,000 clones, around 97% of them seen once. The sequenced material came from T cells isolated from PBMCs. The receptors were sampled from a human donor in good health.

The CDR3 nucleotides read TGTGCCAGCTCACTCAAAGTCCTGCTTTGGGACAGGTTAAGCTCTGGGGCCAACGTCCTGACTTTC. The encoded protein is CASSLKVLLWDRLSSGANVLTF. J is TRBJ2-6 and V is TRBV18, with TRBD1 matching 8 bases. The CDR3 consists of 22 residues. Germline-derived CDR1 and CDR2 are KGHSH and LQKENI. J was trimmed by 0 bases and V by 4 bases; bases with no gene match: 20.

The V call is TRBV27, the J call TRBJ1-5; D is possibly TRBD1 (6 bases). In germline, CDR1 is MNHEY, CDR2 SMNVEV (reference sequence). The ends were cut back, 6 bases at V and 4 bases at J, with 19 bases in the middle. The CDR3 consists of 16 residues. The CDR3 sequence: CASSLRAARGNQPQHF. CDR3 nucleotides: TGTGCCAGCAGCCTAAGGGCCGCGAGGGGGAATCAGCCCCAGCATTTT.

The chain employs TRBV7-9 and TRBJ1-2, with TRBD1 matching over 8 bases. Germline V gene sequence: CDR1 SEHNR, CDR2 FQNEAQ (reference sequence). With 5 bases clipped from V and 4 bases from J, the junction kept 12 bases outside the gene matches. This CDR3 has 16 residues. As DNA, the CDR3 is TGTGCCAGCAGCACGGACAGGGTGGTATGGAGCTATGGCTACACCTTC. It specifies CASSTDRVVWSYGYTF.

This rearrangement joins TRBV11-1 to TRBJ2-3, with D unclear. The V gene lost 3 bases and the J gene lost 4 bases, with 11 bases spanning the gap. Germline V gives CDR1 SGHAT, CDR2 FQDESV (reference sequence). CDR3 length: 14 residues. Here the CDR3 reads CASSFGLSADTQYF. The CDR3 DNA follows: TGTGCCAGCAGCTTTGGTCTCTCGGCAGATACGCAGTATTTT.

This chain connects TRBV6-5 to TRBJ2-1, with a tentative D call TRBD1 (5 bases). Germline values: CDR1 MNHEY, CDR2 SVGAGI. This CDR3 contains 15 residues. Trimming left V 5 bases short and J 7 bases short, with 18 bases between. For the CDR3, the DNA is TGTGCCAGCAGTCGGGTTACAGGTGATGTGAATGAGCAGTTCTTC. Protein: CASSRVTGDVNEQFF.

V is TRBV5-1 and J is TRBJ1-4, with TRBD1 identical over 7 bases. The CDR3 consists of 15 residues. Germline CDR1 is SGHRS and CDR2 is YFSETQ. V was clipped by 4 bases and J by 2 bases; unmatched bases: 5. The CDR3 DNA reads TGCGCCAGCAGCCCCCGACAGGGTACTAATGAAAAACTGTTTTTT. It specifies CASSPRQGTNEKLFF.

This chain joins TRBV5-1 and TRBJ2-6; D ambiguous. V lost 4 bases to trimming and J lost 1 base, with 12 bases between them. The germline V gene has CDR1 SGHRS and CDR2 YFSETQ. The CDR3 covers 16 residues. The CDR3 nucleotides read TGCGCCAGCAGCCCTGGCGGTGGGTCTGGGGCCAACGTCCTGACTTTC. It specifies CASSPGGGSGANVLTF. Complete variable domain (other parts from reference TRBV5-1 and TRBJ2-6): KAGVTQTPRYLIKTRGQQVTLSCSPISGHRSVSWYQQTPGQGLQFLFEYFSETQRNKGNFPGRFSGRQFSNSRSEMNVSTLELGDSALYLCASSPGGGSGANVLTFGAGSRLTVL.

The chain has TRBV10-3 and TRBJ1-1; D gene ambiguous. This CDR3 has 14 amino acids. V lost 2 bases and J 5 bases, leaving 12 bases between the germline ends. Germline lookup yields CDR1 ENHRY and CDR2 SYGVKD. CDR3 DNA: TGTGCCATCAGTGAGCAGACTGCGAGGACTGAAGCTTTCTTT. Its protein product is CAISEQTARTEAFF.

The chain carries TRBV5-4 and TRBJ2-2; D ambiguous. There are 13 residues in the CDR3. The germline gives CDR1 SGHNT, CDR2 YYREEE (reference sequence). V lost 0 bases, J lost 5 bases, and 5 bases lay in between. CDR3 protein: CASSLVTTGELFF. The CDR3, as DNA: TGTGCCAGCAGCTTGGTCACTACCGGGGAGCTGTTTTTT.

The chain couples TRBV5-1 to TRBJ2-1; D perhaps matches TRBD2 (5 bases). The germline V gene encodes CDR1 SGHRS and CDR2 YFSETQ. The CDR3 spans 16 residues. V lost 2 bases and J lost 8, with 20 bases in between. The CDR3 loop is CASSFARDLVNDEQFF. The CDR3 nucleotides read TGCGCCAGCAGCTTTGCACGGGATTTAGTTAATGATGAGCAGTTCTTC.

The chain carries TRBV5-4 and TRBJ2-7; D ambiguous. V was shortened by 1 base and J by 5 bases, with 4 bases between the two germline ends. Germline V gives CDR1 SGHNT, CDR2 YYREEE (reference sequence). The CDR3 covers 11 residues. The CDR3 DNA reads as TGTGCCAGCAGCTTGATCGACGAGCAGTACTTC. Its translation is CASSLIDEQYF.

The chain is built from TRBV11-3 and TRBJ1-1; 7 bases line up with TRBD1. Losses at the gene ends were 5 bases for V and 0 bases for J; bases not matched to a gene: 0. CDR1 is SGHNT, CDR2 YENEEA, per germline. The CDR3 is 13 amino acids. CDR3 coding DNA: TGTGCCAGCAGCGGGACAGTGAACACTGAAGCTTTCTTT. It codes for CASSGTVNTEAFF.

This clone was seen just once. The chain employs TRBV6-5 and TRBJ1-4; D may be TRBD1 (5 bases). Trimming removed 7 bases from V and 8 bases from J, with 14 bases in between. This CDR3 spans 13 amino acids. Germline loops: CDR1 MNHEY, CDR2 SVGAGI. This CDR3 reads CASTRTGGEKLFF. The CDR3 nucleotides read TGTGCCAGCACCCGCACGGGGGGGGAAAAACTGTTTTTT.

The chain carries TRBV6-1 and TRBJ1-1; D not certain. The CDR3 totals 13 residues. The germline V and J ends were trimmed by 5 bases and 3 bases, with 10 bases remaining between them. Germline V gene lookup returns CDR1 MNHNS and CDR2 SASEGT. CDR3 sequence: CASSSSPYTEAFF. The CDR3 region has the DNA TGTGCCAGCAGTTCTTCTCCCTACACTGAAGCTTTCTTT.

The V call is TRBV20-1, the J call TRBJ1-1; unclear D gene. The CDR3 extends over 11 amino acids. The V gene lost 6 bases and the J gene lost 1 base, with 6 bases spanning the gap. Germline loops: CDR1 DFQATT, CDR2 SNEGSKA (reference sequence). CDR3 region: CSAEGNTEAFF. CDR3 DNA sequence: TGCAGTGCCGAGGGGAACACTGAAGCTTTCTTT.

The V and J genes are TRBV15 and TRBJ2-2; tentatively, D is TRBD2 (6 bases). Trimming stripped 3 bases from V and 0 bases from J, with 14 bases between. This CDR3 has 17 amino acids. From germline, CDR1 is LNHNV and CDR2 YYDKDF (reference sequence). The CDR3 protein is CATSSLGTPTNTGELFF. In DNA form, the CDR3 reads TGTGCCACCAGCAGTCTAGGGACTCCCACGAACACCGGGGAGCTGTTTTTT.

This chain joins TRBV19 and TRBJ1-5; D is ambiguous. V gave up 7 bases and J gave up 7 bases, with 14 bases separating them. In germline, CDR1 is LNHDA, CDR2 SQIVND (reference sequence). There are 13 residues in the CDR3. This chain's CDR3 is CASKFTAGQPQHF. The CDR3, as DNA: TGTGCCAGTAAGTTCACGGCGGGACAGCCCCAGCATTTT.

The chain joins TRBV28 to TRBJ2-2; D is possibly TRBD1 (6 bases). Per the germline V gene, CDR1 is MDHEN and CDR2 is SYDVKM. V lost 4 bases to trimming and J lost 1 base, with 7 bases between them. The length of the CDR3 is 14 residues. The DNA for the CDR3 is TGTGCCAGCAGTTCGGGACAGAACACCGGGGAGCTGTTTTTT. Encoded protein: CASSSGQNTGELFF. The full variable domain, in which reference TRBV28 and TRBJ2-2 provide the parts outside the CDR3, is DVKVTQSSRYLVKRTGEKVFLECVQDMDHENMFWYRQDPGLGLRLIYFSYDVKMKEKGDIPEGYSVSREKKERFSLILESASTNQTSMYLCASSSGQNTGELFFGEGSRLTVL.

The chain uses TRBV28 and TRBJ1-1, with 8 bases identical to TRBD1. CDR1 MDHEN and CDR2 SYDVKM come from the germline V gene. This CDR3 is 16 amino acids long. V lost 1 base, J lost 5 bases, and 9 bases stayed unmatched. The CDR3 loop reads CASSLFPGTGETEAFF. The CDR3 DNA follows: TGTGCCAGCAGTTTATTCCCTGGGACAGGAGAGACTGAAGCTTTCTTT. Filled out from reference TRBV28 and TRBJ1-1, the complete variable domain reads DVKVTQSSRYLVKRTGEKVFLECVQDMDHENMFWYRQDPGLGLRLIYFSYDVKMKEKGDIPEGYSVSREKKERFSLILESASTNQTSMYLCASSLFPGTGETEAFFGQGTRLTVV.

This chain joins TRBV6-5 and TRBJ2-2; TRBD1 is a possible D gene (6 bases). CDR3 size: 16 residues. Germline V gene sequence: CDR1 MNHEY, CDR2 SVGAGI. The germline V and J ends were trimmed by 3 bases and 5 bases, with 16 bases remaining between them. The CDR3 DNA sequence: TGTGCCAGCAGTTATCAGTCAGGGGTACGGACCGGGGAGCTGTTTTTT. Its protein product is CASSYQSGVRTGELFF.

The rearrangement uses TRBV12-5 and TRBJ1-1, with D uncertain. V was cut by 2 bases and J by 6 bases, with 10 bases left in between. The length of the CDR3 is 13 residues. Germline-derived CDR1 and CDR2 are LGHNT and FRNRAP. CDR3 sequence reads: CASGLFGLAEAFF. For the CDR3, the DNA is TGTGCTAGTGGTTTGTTCGGTTTGGCTGAAGCTTTCTTT. The full variable domain, rest sourced from reference TRBV12-5 and TRBJ1-1, is DARVTQTPRHKVTEMGQEVTMRCQPILGHNTVFWYRQTMMQGLELLAYFRNRAPLDDSGMPKDRFSAEMPDATLATLKIQPSEPRDSAVYFCASGLFGLAEAFFGQGTRLTVV.

This clone is a singleton in its sample. The J gene is TRBJ2-5, the V gene TRBV30; tentative D call: TRBD2 (6 bases). Between the trimmed V and J ends, which lost 3 bases and 7 bases, there was a span of 18 bases. The CDR3 is 14 amino acids. Germline lookup yields CDR1 GTSNPN and CDR2 SVGIG (reference sequence). The CDR3 bases are TGTGCCTGGAGCGGAGGGGCGGGGATGGGGACCCAGTACTTC. It is translated as CAWSGGAGMGTQYF.

The V gene is TRBV6-5, the J gene TRBJ2-1, with D possibly matching TRBD2 (6 bases). The length of the CDR3 is 16 residues. The germline V and J ends were trimmed by 4 bases and 0 bases, with 13 bases remaining between them. CDR1 and CDR2 from the germline V gene are MNHEY and SVGAGI. For the CDR3, the DNA is TGTGCCAGCAGTTCTACGACTAGTATCTCCTACAATGAGCAGTTCTTC. Protein sequence: CASSSTTSISYNEQFF.

V is TRBV9 and J is TRBJ2-3; 7 positions agree with TRBD2. The CDR3 is 16 residues long. Germline CDR1 reads SGDLS; CDR2 reads YYNGEE. The ends lost 3 bases at V and 3 bases at J; junction bases unmatched: 10. The CDR3 DNA is TGTGCCAGCAGCGCCGGTCCGGGGGGAACAACAGATACGCAGTATTTT. Amino acids: CASSAGPGGTTDTQYF.

This chain connects TRBV28 to TRBJ1-5; D remains ambiguous. The CDR3 consists of 13 residues. V was clipped by 3 bases and J by 11 bases, with 14 bases between them. Germline V CDR1 and CDR2: MDHEN, SYDVKM. The CDR3 here is CASSLTPMVAQHF. CDR3 DNA: TGTGCCAGCAGTTTGACACCGATGGTGGCCCAGCATTTT.

V usage is TRBV11-2 and J usage is TRBJ2-7, with no clear D. The V and J ends lost 2 bases and 5 bases respectively, with 13 bases between them. Germline CDR1 and CDR2: SGHAT and FQNNGV. This CDR3 spans 14 amino acids. CDR3 nucleotide sequence: TGTGCCAGCAGCTTATGGCAGGTAGGAAACGAGCAGTACTTC. Translated, it gives CASSLWQVGNEQYF.